This TCR beta chain was profiled in a study of TIL therapy for anti-PD-1-resistant metastatic lung cancer. Study at large: By whole-exome sequencing, median non-synonymous tumor mutation burden was less than 1.8 mutations per megabase.

Sequencing used immunoSEQ v3. Using immunoSEQ multiplex PCR, the repertoire was profiled, and TCRdb retains in-frame clones only, with some absent. The sample includes 20,000 or so clones, about two thirds of them seen just once. The trim removed 7 bases at V and 8 bases at J, leaving 12 bases unmatched. Germline V gives CDR1 MNHEY, CDR2 SVGAGI. The CDR3 is 15 residues long. Regarding time point: pre-treatment sample, taken before nivolumab and TIL therapy. The receptor's source is a person aged 25-80 years with non-small cell lung cancer. The sequencing used blood, collected at baseline. This chain connects TRBV6-5 to TRBJ2-1, with 9 bases lining up with TRBD2. The CDR3, as DNA: TGTGCCAGCACTTCGCCTAGCGGGATACGCGATGAGCAGTTCTTC. Translated: CASTSPSGIRDEQFF.